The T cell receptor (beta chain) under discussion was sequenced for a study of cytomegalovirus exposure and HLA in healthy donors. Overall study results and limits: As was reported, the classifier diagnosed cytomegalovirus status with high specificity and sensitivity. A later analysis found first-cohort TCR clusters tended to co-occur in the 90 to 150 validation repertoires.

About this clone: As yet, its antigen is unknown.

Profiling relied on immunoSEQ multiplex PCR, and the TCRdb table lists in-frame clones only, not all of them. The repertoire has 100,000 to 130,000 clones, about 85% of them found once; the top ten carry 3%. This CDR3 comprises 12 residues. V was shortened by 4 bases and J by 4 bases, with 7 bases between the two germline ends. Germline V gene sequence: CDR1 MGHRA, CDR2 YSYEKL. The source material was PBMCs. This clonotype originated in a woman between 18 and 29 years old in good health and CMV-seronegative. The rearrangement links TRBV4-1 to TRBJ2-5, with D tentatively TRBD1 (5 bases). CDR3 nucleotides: TGCGCCAGCAGCCTTCAGGGAGAGACCCAGTACTTC. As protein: CASSLQGETQYF.